This TCR beta chain was sequenced in a study of human T cells and chemical hapten exposure. Study-level background: Sensitization was performed using 2% DPC on a 2 cm by 2 cm upper inner arm skin site.

Methods used by the authors: Sample-level TCR yields exhibited a median of about 96,000, with a range of about 20,000 to 690,600. MiXCR was run by TCRdb on the RACE reads, yielding one entry per CDR3 protein. Clone size and V and J calls follow TCRdb, not the original study. This sample carries around 330,000 distinct CDR3 sequences, approximately 5.8% of them seen once, and the ten largest clones take more than 8%. Germline V CDR1 and CDR2: MNHEY, SVGEGT. Germline trimming cut 6 bases from V and 8 bases from J; bases unmatched to any gene: 4. The CDR3 spans 13 residues. Noted time point: pre-sensitization, week 0. Treatment given: therapeutic diphenylcyclopropenone sensitization with weekly scalp DPC. This clonotype was seen many times.

This sequence joins TRBV6-2 or TRBV6-3 and TRBJ1-6; TRBD1 agrees at 7 bases. Specimen: whole blood, collected in connection with sensitization to the hapten diphenylcyclopropenone (DPC). The clonotype comes from a woman between 18 and 29 years old with alopecia areata. Some clones in this sample may be carry-over from other donors' samples. The CDR3 loop is CASSRDSHSPLHF. The CDR3 DNA follows: TGTGCCAGCAGCCGGGACAGTCATTCACCCCTCCACTTT.